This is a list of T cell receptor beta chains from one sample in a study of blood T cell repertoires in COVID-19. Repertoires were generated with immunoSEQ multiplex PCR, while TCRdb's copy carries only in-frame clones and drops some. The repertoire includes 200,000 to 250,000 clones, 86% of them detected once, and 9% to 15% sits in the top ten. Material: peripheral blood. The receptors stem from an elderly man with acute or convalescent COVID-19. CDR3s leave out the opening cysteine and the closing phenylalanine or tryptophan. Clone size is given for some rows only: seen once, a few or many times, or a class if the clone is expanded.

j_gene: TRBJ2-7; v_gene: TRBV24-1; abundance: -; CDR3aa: ATSDEFTYEQY
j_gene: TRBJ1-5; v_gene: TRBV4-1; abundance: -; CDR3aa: ASSQGWTENQPQH
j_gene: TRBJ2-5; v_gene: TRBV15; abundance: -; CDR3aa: ATSSRAGIVETQY
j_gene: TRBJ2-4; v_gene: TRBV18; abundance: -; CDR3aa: ASSPEDRGGNIQY
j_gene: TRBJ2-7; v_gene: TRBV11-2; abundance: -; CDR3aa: ASSDATGGYEQY
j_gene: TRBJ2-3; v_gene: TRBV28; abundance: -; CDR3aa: ASSSPALGTDTQY
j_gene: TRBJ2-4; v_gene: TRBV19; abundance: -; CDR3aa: ASMGTGSIAKNIQY
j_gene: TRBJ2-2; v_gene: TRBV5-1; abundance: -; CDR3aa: ASSPGEGPGGELF
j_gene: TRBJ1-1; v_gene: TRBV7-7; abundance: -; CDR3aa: ASSPRQGIAEAF
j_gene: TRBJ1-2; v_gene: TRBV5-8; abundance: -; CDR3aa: ASSLAGGGNYGYT
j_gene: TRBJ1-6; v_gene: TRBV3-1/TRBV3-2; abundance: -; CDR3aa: ASSQGGGGSPLH
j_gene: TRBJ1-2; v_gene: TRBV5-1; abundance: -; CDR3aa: ASSLVGTGGGFNGYT
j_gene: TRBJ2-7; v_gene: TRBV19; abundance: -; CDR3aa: ASSIGTTGISYEQY
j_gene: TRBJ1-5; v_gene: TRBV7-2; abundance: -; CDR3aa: ASSLGQGRNQPQH
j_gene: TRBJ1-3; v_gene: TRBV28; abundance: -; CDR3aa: ASIQGRSGNTIY
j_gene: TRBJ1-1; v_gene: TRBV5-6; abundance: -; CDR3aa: ASSLSRRLLGITEAF
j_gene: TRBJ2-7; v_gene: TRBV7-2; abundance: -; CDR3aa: ASSIGTSGRRISYEQY
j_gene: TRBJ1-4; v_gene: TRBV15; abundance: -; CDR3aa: ATSRSPRGGNEKLF
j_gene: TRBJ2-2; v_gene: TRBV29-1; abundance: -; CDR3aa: SVTSGSNTGELF
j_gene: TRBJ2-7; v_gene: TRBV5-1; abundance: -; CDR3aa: ASSLKGENY
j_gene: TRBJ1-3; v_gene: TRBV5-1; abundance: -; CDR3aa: ASSLGDLSSGNTIY
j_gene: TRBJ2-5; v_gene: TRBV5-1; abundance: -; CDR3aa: ASSLAAGGPETQY
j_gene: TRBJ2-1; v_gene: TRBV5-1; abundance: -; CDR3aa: ASSLYLAGPSDEQF
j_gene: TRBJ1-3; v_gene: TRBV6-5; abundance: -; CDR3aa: ASSYSDRVGNTIY
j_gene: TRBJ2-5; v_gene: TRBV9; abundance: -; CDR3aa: ASSRKGLDGGETQY
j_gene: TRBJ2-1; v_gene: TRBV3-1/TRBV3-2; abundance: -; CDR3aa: ASSQVSSGGANYNEQF
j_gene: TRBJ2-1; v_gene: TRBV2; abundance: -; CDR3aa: ASEDRTNTNEQF
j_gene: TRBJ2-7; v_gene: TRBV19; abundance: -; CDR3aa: ASSLSGTGSYEQY
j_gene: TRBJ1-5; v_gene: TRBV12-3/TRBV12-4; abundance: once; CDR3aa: ASSVQGGQPQH
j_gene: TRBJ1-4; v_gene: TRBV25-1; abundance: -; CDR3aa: ASSSPGQGAREKLF
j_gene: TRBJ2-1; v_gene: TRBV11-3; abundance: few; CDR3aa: ASSASYRVDEQF
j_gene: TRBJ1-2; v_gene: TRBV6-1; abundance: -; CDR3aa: ASSEGGRANYGYT
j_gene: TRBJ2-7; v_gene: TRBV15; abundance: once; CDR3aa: ATSTLRGSPYEQY
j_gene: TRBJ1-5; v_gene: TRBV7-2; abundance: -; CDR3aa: ASSADRGHNQPQH
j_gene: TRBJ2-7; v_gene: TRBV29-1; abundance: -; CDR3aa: SVGDSSQH
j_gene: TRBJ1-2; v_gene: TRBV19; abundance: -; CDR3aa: ASSIGAGGPQRGYT
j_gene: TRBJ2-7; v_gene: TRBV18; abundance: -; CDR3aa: ASSPSPGNYEQY
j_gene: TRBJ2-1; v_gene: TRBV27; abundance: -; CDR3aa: ASSNYRDPYNEQF
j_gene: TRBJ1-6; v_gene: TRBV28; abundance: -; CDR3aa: ASSPDSINSPLH
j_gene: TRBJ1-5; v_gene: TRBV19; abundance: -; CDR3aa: ATCDGGLQPQH
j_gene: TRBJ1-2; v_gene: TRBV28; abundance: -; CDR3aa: ASSPEGTANYGYT
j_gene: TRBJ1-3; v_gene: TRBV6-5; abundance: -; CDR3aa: ASRQGSSGNTIY
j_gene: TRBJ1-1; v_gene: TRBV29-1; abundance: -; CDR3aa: SVGQLATEAF
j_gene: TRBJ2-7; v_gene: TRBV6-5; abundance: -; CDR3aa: ASRGSGRSSYEQY
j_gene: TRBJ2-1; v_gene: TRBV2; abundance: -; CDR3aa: ASSGSGGAGEQF
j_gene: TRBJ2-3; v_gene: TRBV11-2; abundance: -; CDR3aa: ASSSLDTQY
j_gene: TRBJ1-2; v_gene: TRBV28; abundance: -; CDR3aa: ASSRTGTDYGYT
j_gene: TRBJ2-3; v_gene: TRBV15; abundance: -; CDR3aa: ATSREELAGATQY
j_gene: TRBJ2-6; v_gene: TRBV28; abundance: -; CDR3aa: ASSLIGAVSGANVLT
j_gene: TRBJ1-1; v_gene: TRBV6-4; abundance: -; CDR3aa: ASRIQGEVNTEAF
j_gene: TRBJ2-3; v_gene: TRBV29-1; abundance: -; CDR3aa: SVVDRVTDTQY
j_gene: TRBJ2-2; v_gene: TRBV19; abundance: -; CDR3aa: ASSTRSGNTGELF
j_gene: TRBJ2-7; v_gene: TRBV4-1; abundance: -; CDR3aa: ASSQGTPYEQY
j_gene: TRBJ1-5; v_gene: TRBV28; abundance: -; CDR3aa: ASSFRGQPQH
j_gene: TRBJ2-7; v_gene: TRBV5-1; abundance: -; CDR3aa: ASSRGTGSREQY
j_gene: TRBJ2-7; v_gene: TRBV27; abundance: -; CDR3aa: ASSGEREPDEQY
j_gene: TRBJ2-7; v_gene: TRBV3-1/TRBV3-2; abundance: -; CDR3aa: ASSLFPSNVAGKGEQY
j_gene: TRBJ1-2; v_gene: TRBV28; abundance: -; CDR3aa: ASGDRGGYT